This passage covers 18 T cell receptor beta chains from one sample sequenced in a study of CXCR3-negative and CXCR3-positive naive CD8 T cells. UMI-labeled 5' RACE yielded the TRB cDNA libraries. From its re-call of the 5' RACE reads, TCRdb lists each CDR3 protein once, without DNA. Reported are tens of thousands of distinct CDR3 sequences; the ten largest clones contain about 4.6%. The sequencing input was naive CXCR3- CD8+ T cells from blood. Subset denoted: CD45RO-CCR7+CD27+CD95- naive CD8+ T cells lacking CXCR3 (TNR3-). These receptors were obtained from a human donor in good health. Some clones in this sample may be carry-over from other donors' samples.

The rearrangement uses TRBV7-9 and TRBJ1-1. There are 15 residues in the CDR3. Germline V gene lookup returns CDR1 SEHNR and CDR2 FQNEAQ (reference sequence). The CDR3 spells CASSSPGLMNTEAFF.

This chain's CDR3 is CASSSSNFPLQPQHF. This chain connects TRBV12-3 or TRBV12-4 to TRBJ1-5. The CDR3 sequence is 15 residues long.

The rearrangement uses TRBV4-3 and TRBJ2-3; TCRdb selects TRBD1, and the lack of DNA leaves this call unchecked. The CDR3 contains 16 residues. Germline assignment: CDR1 LGHNA and CDR2 YSLEER. CDR3 protein: CASSQDRAGWSDTQYF.

This chain joins TRBV10-3 and TRBJ1-1; TCRdb picks TRBD1, but there is no DNA to check that call. This CDR3 comprises 12 residues. The V gene's germline CDR1 is ENHRY and CDR2 SYGVKD. CDR3 loop: CATIQGNTEAFF.

J is TRBJ1-2 and V is TRBV5-4; TCRdb's D gene call, TRBD1, goes unchecked for lack of DNA. CDR3 length equals 14 residues. Germline assignment: CDR1 SGHNT and CDR2 YYREEE (reference sequence). CDR3 protein: CASSSPGTGYGYTF.

The genes are TRBV28 and TRBJ2-3; TCRdb indicates TRBD2, and absent DNA this call remains unverified. Germline assignment: CDR1 MDHEN and CDR2 SYDVKM. The CDR3 runs 13 residues. CDR3 loop: CASSPSKKDTQYF.

The rearrangement links TRBV12-3 or TRBV12-4 to TRBJ2-2. CDR3 length equals 15 residues. The chain's CDR3 is CASSLLGLNTGELFF.

The CDR3 sequence: CASSYPENTEAFF. The genes are TRBV6-6 and TRBJ1-1. The CDR3 covers 13 residues. Looked up from germline, CDR1 is MNHNY and CDR2 is SVGAGI (reference sequence).

The chain employs TRBV10-2 and TRBJ2-1. The CDR3 sequence is 12 residues long. Germline CDR1 reads WSHSY; CDR2 reads SAAADI. The CDR3 sequence: CASSVGGEMEFF.

The chain is built from TRBV5-1 and TRBJ2-7. Germline CDR1 reads SGHRS; CDR2 reads YFSETQ. CDR3 length: 14 amino acids. The CDR3: CASSLADRTYEQYF.

The chain employs TRBV29-1 and TRBJ1-1; as DNA is missing, the TRBD1 call by TCRdb cannot be tested. The germline V gene has CDR1 SQVTM and CDR2 ANQGSEA. This CDR3 has 12 residues. CDR3 amino acids: CSVHIWGNEAFF. Supplemented by reference TRBV29-1 and TRBJ1-1, the full variable domain reads SAVISQKPSRDICQRGTSLTIQCQVDSQVTMMFWYRQQPGQSLTLIATANQGSEATYESGFVIDKFPISRPNLTFSTLTVSNMSPEDSSIYLCSVHIWGNEAFFGQGTRLTVV.

The chain couples TRBV5-1 to TRBJ2-7. CDR3 length equals 14 residues. Germline CDR1 is SGHRS and CDR2 is YFSETQ. The chain's CDR3 is CASSLDRGGYEQYF.

The chain uses TRBV28 and TRBJ2-1; the D call of TRBD2 rests on TCRdb alone, since no DNA is present to check it. This CDR3 spans 17 amino acids. In germline, CDR1 is MDHEN, CDR2 SYDVKM. The CDR3 sequence is CASSLSTLGLSYNEQFF.

The chain recombines TRBV9 with TRBJ2-3; without DNA, the TCRdb call of TRBD2 cannot be checked. The CDR3 totals 19 residues. Germline values: CDR1 SGDLS, CDR2 YYNGEE. CDR3 protein: CASSVESSGGPITTDTQYF.

The CDR3 spells CASSLGLERESPTKETQYF. V gene TRBV13 combines with J gene TRBJ2-5; the D gene TCRdb calls, TRBD2, cannot be checked with no DNA. Germline V gene lookup returns CDR1 PRHDT and CDR2 FYEKMQ (reference sequence). CDR3 length equals 19 residues.

This chain links TRBV5-1 with TRBJ1-1. Germline CDR1 reads SGHRS; CDR2 reads YFSETQ. The CDR3 covers 16 residues. CDR3 residues: CASSLLFVGGSTEAFF.

V is TRBV27 and J is TRBJ2-1; without DNA, the TCRdb call of TRBD1 cannot be checked. The germline CDR1 and CDR2 sequences are MNHEY and SMNVEV (reference sequence). This CDR3 comprises 14 residues. CDR3 sequence reads: CASSLAQGLHEQFF.

This chain links TRBV3-1 with TRBJ2-1. Germline loops: CDR1 LGHDT, CDR2 YNNKEL (reference sequence). The CDR3 totals 15 residues. CDR3 loop: CASSQETSAYNEQFF.